The source of this T cell receptor beta chain is a study of neurological immune-mediated disorders. Regarding the study as a whole: HTLV-1-associated myelopathy ranked highest for TCR clonal expansion and multiple sclerosis lowest, beneath healthy controls.

Comment on this clonotype: Its antigen remains unknown.

5'RACE generated cDNA with 10-nucleotide random UMIs. Each CDR3 protein gets one entry after TCRdb re-called the 5' RACE reads with MiXCR. The sample lists about 74,000 distinct CDR3 sequences, 4% to 6% seen once, with around 6.8% in the top ten. CDR1 and CDR2 (germline): SGHRS, YFSETQ. This CDR3 has 16 residues. V was clipped by 1 base and J by 5 bases; unmatched bases: 6. The specimen was PBMCs. The chain is built from TRBV5-1 and TRBJ2-3, with TRBD1 matching 11 bases. This clonotype originated in a man aged 18-30 years with multiple sclerosis. The CDR3 DNA is TGCGCCAGCAGCTTGAGGGGACAGGGGGTTGGAGATACGCAGTATTTT. This gives the protein CASSLRGQGVGDTQYF.